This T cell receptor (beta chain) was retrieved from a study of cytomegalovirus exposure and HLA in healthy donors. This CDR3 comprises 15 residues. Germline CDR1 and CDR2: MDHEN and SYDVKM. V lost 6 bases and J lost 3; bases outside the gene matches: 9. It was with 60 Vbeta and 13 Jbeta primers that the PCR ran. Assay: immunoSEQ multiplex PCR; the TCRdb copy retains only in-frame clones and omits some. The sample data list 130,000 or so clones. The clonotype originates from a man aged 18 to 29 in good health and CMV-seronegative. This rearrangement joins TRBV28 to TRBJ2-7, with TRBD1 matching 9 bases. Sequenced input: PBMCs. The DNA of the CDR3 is TGTGCCAGCAGCCCTACCGGGACAGGGAGCTACGAGCAGTACTTC. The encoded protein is CASSPTGTGSYEQYF.